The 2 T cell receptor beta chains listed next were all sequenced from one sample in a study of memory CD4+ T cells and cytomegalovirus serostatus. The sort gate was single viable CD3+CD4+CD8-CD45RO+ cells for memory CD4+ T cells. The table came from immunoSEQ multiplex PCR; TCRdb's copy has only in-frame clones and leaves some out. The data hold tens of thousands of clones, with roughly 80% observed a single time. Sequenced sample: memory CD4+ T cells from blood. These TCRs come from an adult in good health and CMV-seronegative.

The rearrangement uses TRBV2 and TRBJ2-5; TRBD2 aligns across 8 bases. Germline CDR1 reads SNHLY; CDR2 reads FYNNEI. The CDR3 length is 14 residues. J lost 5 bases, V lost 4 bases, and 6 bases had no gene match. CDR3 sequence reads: CASSGGTRSETQYF. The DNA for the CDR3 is TGTGCCAGCAGTGGGGGGACTAGGAGTGAGACCCAGTACTTC. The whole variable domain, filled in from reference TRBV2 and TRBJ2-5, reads EPEVTQTPSHQVTQMGQEVILRCVPISNHLYFYWYRQILGQKVEFLVSFYNNEISEKSEIFDDQFSVERPDGSNFTLKIRSTKLEDSAMYFCASSGGTRSETQYFGPGTRLLVL.

For the CDR3, the DNA is TGCGCCAGCAGCCAAGACGCAGGGGGGTATAACTATGGCTACACCTTC. Translation: CASSQDAGGYNYGYTF. J is TRBJ1-2 and V is TRBV4-1; TRBD1 matches at 7 bases. Germline V gene sequence: CDR1 MGHRA, CDR2 YSYEKL. The CDR3 length is 16 residues. Trimming took 0 bases from V and 1 from J; bases not matched to a gene: 5.